The next 30 T cell receptor beta chains were all read from a single sample in a study of siplizumab effects on memory and regulatory T cells. Assay used: immunoSEQ multiplex PCR; TCRdb lists only in-frame clones, some missing. The profile shows tens of thousands of clones, roughly 84% of them singletons. Material for sequencing was naive CD8+ T cells sorted from blood. These TCRs come from a human donor in good health.

The rearrangement uses TRBV29-1 and TRBJ1-1; 10 bases fit TRBD1. There are 13 residues in the CDR3. The germline V gene has CDR1 SQVTM and CDR2 ANQGSEA. V lost 5 bases, J lost 4 bases, and 4 bases stayed unmatched. The CDR3 DNA reads TGCAGCGTTTGGACAGGGGGTTTCACTGAAGCTTTCTTT. Residues: CSVWTGGFTEAFF.

A single count supports this clone. This rearrangement joins TRBV4-1 to TRBJ2-7; 9 nucleotides align to TRBD1. Germline V gene sequence: CDR1 MGHRA, CDR2 YSYEKL. The CDR3 has 17 amino acids. J was trimmed by 0 bases and V by 5 bases; bases with no gene match: 11. CDR3 nucleotide sequence: TGCGCCAGCAGCTCTGGGACCCCGGGACAGGGCTCCTACGAGCAGTACTTC. Residues: CASSSGTPGQGSYEQYF.

This clone appeared once. J is TRBJ2-7 and V is TRBV5-1, with a possible D match to TRBD1 (5 bases). The CDR3 covers 12 residues. Trimming pared 2 bases from V and 6 bases from J, leaving 9 bases between. From germline, CDR1 is SGHRS and CDR2 YFSETQ. CDR3 in amino acids: CASSLSQGEQYF. DNA for the CDR3: TGCGCCAGCAGCTTAAGTCAGGGCGAGCAGTACTTC.

This chain connects TRBV7-6 to TRBJ2-7, with D perhaps TRBD2 (5 bases). Germline V gives CDR1 SGHVS, CDR2 FNYEAQ. Trimming stripped 1 base from V and 3 bases from J, with 7 bases between. CDR3 size: 13 residues. CDR3 sequence: CASSLGTRYEQYF. The CDR3 DNA reads as TGTGCCAGCAGCTTAGGGACTCGCTACGAGCAGTACTTC.

This clone was picked up one time. This sequence joins TRBV19 and TRBJ2-1; D is possibly TRBD2 (6 bases). The CDR3 runs 14 residues. Germline loops: CDR1 LNHDA, CDR2 SQIVND (reference sequence). V lost 3 bases and J lost 7, with 13 bases in between. The CDR3 sequence: CASSIPGLRNEQFF. CDR3 nucleotides: TGTGCCAGTAGTATTCCGGGACTGCGAAATGAGCAGTTCTTC.

The chain couples TRBV4-1 to TRBJ1-3; TRBD1 aligns across 7 bases. Germline V CDR1 and CDR2: MGHRA, YSYEKL. With 1 base clipped from V and 4 bases from J, the junction kept 10 bases outside the gene matches. The CDR3 length is 17 residues. The CDR3 sequence: CASSQVHLQGTGNTIYF. The CDR3 DNA reads TGCGCCAGCAGCCAAGTCCACCTACAGGGGACAGGAAACACCATATATTTT.

The J gene is TRBJ1-1, the V gene TRBV19; D is undetermined. Germline CDR1 LNHDA, CDR2 SQIVND (reference sequence). The V and J ends lost 6 bases and 11 bases respectively, with 13 bases between them. This CDR3 contains 11 residues. CDR3 sequence reads: CASRGSLGAFF. CDR3 nucleotides: TGTGCCAGTAGGGGTTCTCTGGGGGCTTTCTTT.

This clone turned up a few times. This sequence joins TRBV28 and TRBJ2-7, with D unresolved. V was clipped by 6 bases and J by 3 bases, with 9 bases between them. The CDR3 has 12 residues. Germline values: CDR1 MDHEN, CDR2 SYDVKM. The CDR3 coding sequence is TGTGCCAGCAGCACGAGGTACTACGAGCAGTACTTC. Residues: CASSTRYYEQYF.

This chain uses TRBV7-9 with TRBJ2-7; D ambiguous. The CDR3 runs to 13 residues. Trimming left V 3 bases short and J 2 bases short, with 8 bases between. Per the germline V gene, CDR1 is SEHNR and CDR2 is FQNEAQ (reference sequence). The DNA for the CDR3 is TGTGCCAGCAGCTTCGGGTTTCCCTACGAGCAGTACTTC. Translated: CASSFGFPYEQYF. Supplemented by reference TRBV7-9 and TRBJ2-7, the full variable domain reads DTGVSQNPRHKITKRGQNVTFRCDPISEHNRLYWYRQTLGQGPEFLTYFQNEAQLEKSRLLSDRFSAERPKGSFSTLEIQRTEQGDSAMYLCASSFGFPYEQYFGPGTRLTVT.

The chain links TRBV4-1 to TRBJ1-5, with D unresolved. V shed 0 bases and J shed 0 bases, with 12 bases lying between them. This CDR3 is 17 amino acids long. Germline lookup yields CDR1 MGHRA and CDR2 YSYEKL. CDR3 sequence: CASSQDSLQISNQPQHF. The CDR3 DNA reads as TGCGCCAGCAGCCAAGATTCGTTGCAGATTAGCAATCAGCCCCAGCATTTT.

The rearrangement joins TRBV6-5 to TRBJ2-3; D possibly uses TRBD1 or TRBD2 (5 bases each). The CDR3 covers 14 residues. V was trimmed by 7 bases and J by 0 bases, leaving 11 bases between them. The V gene's germline CDR1 is MNHEY and CDR2 SVGAGI. The CDR3 spells CASTSGRSTDTQYF. The DNA of the CDR3 is TGTGCCAGCACCTCGGGACGTAGCACAGATACGCAGTATTTT.

The V gene is TRBV7-6, the J gene TRBJ2-7; no clear D. The germline V gene has CDR1 SGHVS and CDR2 FNYEAQ. The CDR3 loop spans 15 amino acids. Trimming took off 1 base at V and 5 bases at J, with 15 bases between the two ends. The CDR3 bases are TGTGCCAGCAGCTTAGAAGTGACCCCCGGGCACGAGCAGTACTTC. This codes for CASSLEVTPGHEQYF. The full variable domain, completed using reference TRBV7-6 and TRBJ2-7, is GAGVSQSPRYKVTKRGQDVALRCDPISGHVSLYWYRQALGQGPEFLTYFNYEAQQDKSGLPNDRFSAERPEGSISTLTIQRTEQRDSAMYRCASSLEVTPGHEQYFGPGTRLTVT.

J is TRBJ2-1 and V is TRBV13, with a possible D match to TRBD2 (5 bases). This CDR3 contains 14 residues. CDR1 PRHDT and CDR2 FYEKMQ come from the germline V gene (reference sequence). Trimming stripped 8 bases from V and 9 bases from J, with 20 bases between. The CDR3 loop is CASESGSAIREQFF. The CDR3 nucleotides are TGTGCCAGCGAGAGTGGGAGTGCCATACGTGAGCAGTTCTTC.

The rearrangement joins TRBV5-6 to TRBJ2-5; 11 nucleotides line up with TRBD2. The CDR3 loop spans 15 amino acids. Germline V CDR1 and CDR2: SGHDT, YYEEEE. The ends lost 1 base at V and 5 bases at J; junction bases unmatched: 4. The chain's CDR3 is CASSLSLAGDETQYF. The CDR3 nucleotides are TGTGCCAGCAGCTTGTCACTAGCGGGAGATGAGACCCAGTACTTC.

The genes are TRBV4-1 and TRBJ2-7; no firm D call. The CDR3 spans 14 residues. The V end was cut by 1 base, the J end by 6 bases, with 13 bases between. The germline V gene encodes CDR1 MGHRA and CDR2 YSYEKL. CDR3 region: CASSQGKSLSEQYF. CDR3 DNA sequence: TGCGCCAGCAGCCAAGGCAAATCCTTGAGCGAGCAGTACTTC.

V gene TRBV15 combines with J gene TRBJ1-2; the D is unclear. Germline V gene data show CDR1 as LNHNV and CDR2 as YYDKDF (reference sequence). V lost 3 bases and J lost 2, with 13 bases in between. The CDR3 is 15 residues long. The CDR3 region has the DNA TGTGCCACCAGCAGTTTAACAGCGGAAAACTATGGCTACACCTTC. Its protein product is CATSSLTAENYGYTF.

This rearrangement joins TRBV6-5 to TRBJ2-1, with 9 nucleotides matching TRBD1. J lost 6 bases, V lost 6 bases, and 9 bases had no gene match. This CDR3 spans 15 amino acids. Germline CDR1 and CDR2: MNHEY and SVGAGI. The DNA of the CDR3 is TGTGCCAGCAGGGAGGGGACAGGGTCTATCAATGAGCAGTTCTTC. Translation gives CASREGTGSINEQFF.

The chain combines TRBV29-1 with TRBJ2-7; TRBD2 agrees at 9 bases. The germline V gene encodes CDR1 SQVTM and CDR2 ANQGSEA. The J segment lost 1 base and the V segment lost 6 bases, leaving 7 bases of the junction unmatched. This CDR3 comprises 14 residues. The CDR3 loop reads CSVPGREGSYEQYF. CDR3 nucleotide sequence: TGCAGCGTCCCCGGGCGGGAGGGATCCTACGAGCAGTACTTC.

The chain has TRBV7-3 and TRBJ2-1, with 8 nucleotides matching TRBD1. J was trimmed by 7 bases and V by 4 bases; bases with no gene match: 3. The CDR3 has 13 residues. CDR1 is SGHTA and CDR2 is FQGTGA in the germline V gene. The CDR3 DNA is TGTGCCAGCAGCTCTTACAGGGGGAATGAGCAGTTCTTC. It specifies CASSSYRGNEQFF.

The chain employs TRBV27 and TRBJ1-6; D unresolved. This CDR3 region has 12 residues. V shed 3 bases and J shed 7 bases, with 4 bases lying between them. Germline CDR1 reads MNHEY; CDR2 reads SMNVEV (reference sequence). DNA for the CDR3: TGTGCCAGCAGTTTCCCAAATTCACCCCTCCACTTT. Residues: CASSFPNSPLHF.

The chain employs TRBV7-2 and TRBJ2-1; D might be TRBD2 (5 bases). Germline V gives CDR1 SGHTA, CDR2 FQGNSA. Trimming removed 2 bases from V and 7 bases from J, with 24 bases in between. The CDR3 runs to 18 residues. CDR3 in amino acids: CASSLLTLGLGGFNEQFF. Written as DNA, the CDR3 is TGTGCCAGCAGCTTATTGACCCTCGGGCTAGGAGGTTTTAATGAGCAGTTCTTC.

The chain joins TRBV7-9 to TRBJ2-5; D possibly uses TRBD1 or TRBD2 (7 bases each). V gave up 11 bases and J gave up 5 bases, with 21 bases separating them. Germline V gives CDR1 SEHNR, CDR2 FQNEAQ (reference sequence). CDR3 length: 14 amino acids. DNA of the CDR3: TGTGCCGCCAGGGGGGGGGCCGTAACGGAGACCCAGTACTTC. This codes for CAARGGAVTETQYF.

V is TRBV11-2 and J is TRBJ1-5, with D unclear. The CDR3 covers 13 residues. The germline CDR1 and CDR2 sequences are SGHAT and FQNNGV. The V gene lost 5 bases and the J gene lost 3 bases, with 8 bases spanning the gap. The CDR3 region is CASSRAPNQPQHF. For the CDR3, the DNA is TGTGCCAGCAGCAGGGCCCCCAATCAGCCCCAGCATTTT.

This sequence joins TRBV15 and TRBJ2-7; perhaps TRBD2 as D (5 bases). The CDR3 totals 15 residues. Trimming cost V 0 bases and J 0 bases, with 9 bases left between them. Germline CDR1 is LNHNV and CDR2 is YYDKDF (reference sequence). The CDR3: CATSRDSGSSYEQYF. CDR3 bases: TGTGCCACCAGCAGAGATTCTGGGAGCTCCTACGAGCAGTACTTC.

The rearrangement uses TRBV7-6 and TRBJ2-2, with 7 nucleotides matching TRBD1. Germline V CDR1 and CDR2: SGHVS, FNYEAQ. The CDR3 has 15 amino acids. V shed 7 bases and J 1 base; nucleotides not matched to a gene: 6. CDR3 residues: CASKPGQVNTGELFF. The CDR3 nucleotides are TGTGCCAGCAAGCCCGGACAGGTGAACACCGGGGAGCTGTTTTTT.

The V and J genes are TRBV29-1 and TRBJ2-5; 11 nucleotides line up with TRBD2. The germline CDR1 and CDR2 sequences are SQVTM and ANQGSEA. The ends lost 3 bases at V and 1 base at J; junction bases unmatched: 1. The CDR3 has 14 residues. CDR3 in DNA: TGCAGCGTTGAGGGACTAGCGGTCCAAGAGACCCAGTACTTC. This encodes CSVEGLAVQETQYF.

J is TRBJ2-7 and V is TRBV19; D possibly matches TRBD1 or TRBD2 (5 bases each). The CDR3 sequence is 12 residues long. Trimming removed 8 bases from V and 3 bases from J, with 11 bases in between. Germline V lookup: CDR1 LNHDA, CDR2 SQIVND (reference sequence). The CDR3 sequence is CASSGAHYEQYF. The CDR3 DNA reads TGTGCCAGTTCCGGGGCTCACTACGAGCAGTACTTC.

The gene calls are TRBV9 and TRBJ1-3; D not certain. CDR1 SGDLS and CDR2 YYNGEE come from the germline V gene. Trimming stripped 0 bases from V and 0 bases from J, with 10 bases between. The CDR3 covers 16 residues. CDR3 nucleotide sequence: TGTGCCAGCAGCGTAGGATGGATTGGCTCTGGAAACACCATATATTTT. Encoded protein: CASSVGWIGSGNTIYF.

The CDR3 region has the DNA TGTGCCAGCTCACCAGGGGGACAGCTAGGTGATGGCTACACCTTC. As protein: CASSPGGQLGDGYTF. The rearrangement uses TRBV18 and TRBJ1-2; 7 bases match TRBD1. Per the germline V gene, CDR1 is KGHSH and CDR2 is LQKENI. Losses at the gene ends were 2 bases for V and 6 bases for J; bases not matched to a gene: 9. CDR3 length: 15 residues.

The chain employs TRBV6-4 and TRBJ2-1, with 9 positions matching TRBD2. CDR1 is MRHNA and CDR2 is SNTAGT in the germline V gene. The CDR3 runs to 15 residues. With V trimmed by 4 bases and J by 6 bases, 7 bases remained unmatched. The CDR3 is CASSAWAGGGNEQFF. Here the CDR3 DNA reads TGTGCCAGCAGTGCCTGGGCGGGGGGGGGCAATGAGCAGTTCTTC.